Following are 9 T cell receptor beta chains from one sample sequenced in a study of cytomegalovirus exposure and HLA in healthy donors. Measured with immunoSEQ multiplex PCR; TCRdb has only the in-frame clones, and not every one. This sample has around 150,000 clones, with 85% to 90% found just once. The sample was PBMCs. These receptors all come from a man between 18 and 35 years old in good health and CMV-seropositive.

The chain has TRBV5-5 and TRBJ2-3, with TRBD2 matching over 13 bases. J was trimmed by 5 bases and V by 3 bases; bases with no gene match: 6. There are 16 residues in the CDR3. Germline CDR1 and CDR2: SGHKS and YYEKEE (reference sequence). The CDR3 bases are TGTGCCAGCAGCTCCCGAGGACTAGCGGGAGTAGATACGCAGTATTTT. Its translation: CASSSRGLAGVDTQYF.

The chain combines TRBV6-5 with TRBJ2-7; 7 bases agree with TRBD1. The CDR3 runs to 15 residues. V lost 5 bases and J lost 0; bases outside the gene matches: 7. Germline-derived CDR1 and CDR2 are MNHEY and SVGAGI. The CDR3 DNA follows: TGTGCCAGCAGTACAAGGGACAGACACTCCTACGAGCAGTACTTC. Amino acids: CASSTRDRHSYEQYF.

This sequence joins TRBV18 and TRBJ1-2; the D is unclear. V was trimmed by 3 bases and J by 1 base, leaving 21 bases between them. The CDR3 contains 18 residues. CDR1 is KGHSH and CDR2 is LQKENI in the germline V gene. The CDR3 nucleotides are TGTGCCAGCTCACCCGTGATTTCGAAGCAAAATATTAACTATGGCTACACCTTC. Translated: CASSPVISKQNINYGYTF.

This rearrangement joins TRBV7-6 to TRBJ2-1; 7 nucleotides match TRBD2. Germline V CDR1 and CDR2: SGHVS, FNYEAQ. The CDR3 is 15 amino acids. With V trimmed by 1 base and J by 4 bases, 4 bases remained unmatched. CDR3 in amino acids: CASSLGASGYNEQFF. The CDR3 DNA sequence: TGTGCCAGCAGCTTAGGGGCTAGCGGATACAATGAGCAGTTCTTC.

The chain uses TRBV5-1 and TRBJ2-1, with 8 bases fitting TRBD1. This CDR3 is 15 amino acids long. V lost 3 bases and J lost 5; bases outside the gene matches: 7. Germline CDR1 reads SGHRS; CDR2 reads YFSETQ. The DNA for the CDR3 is TGCGCCAGCAGCTCCCAGGGGGCGCTCGACAATGAGCAGTTCTTC. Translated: CASSSQGALDNEQFF.

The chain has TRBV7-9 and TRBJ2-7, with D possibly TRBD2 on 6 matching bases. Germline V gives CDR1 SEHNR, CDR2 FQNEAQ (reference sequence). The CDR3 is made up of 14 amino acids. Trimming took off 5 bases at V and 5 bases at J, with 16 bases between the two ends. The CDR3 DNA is TGTGCCAGCAGCCCAGATGCGGGGATCCACGAGCAGTACTTC. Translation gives CASSPDAGIHEQYF. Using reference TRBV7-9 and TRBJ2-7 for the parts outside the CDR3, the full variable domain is DTGVSQNPRHKITKRGQNVTFRCDPISEHNRLYWYRQTLGQGPEFLTYFQNEAQLEKSRLLSDRFSAERPKGSFSTLEIQRTEQGDSAMYLCASSPDAGIHEQYFGPGTRLTVT.

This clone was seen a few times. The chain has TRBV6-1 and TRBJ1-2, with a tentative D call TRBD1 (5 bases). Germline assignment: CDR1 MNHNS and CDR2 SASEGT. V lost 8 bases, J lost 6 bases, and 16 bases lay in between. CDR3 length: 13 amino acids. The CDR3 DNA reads TGTGCCAGCTCCTCAGGGCAGCGCGATGGCTACACCTTC. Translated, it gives CASSSGQRDGYTF.

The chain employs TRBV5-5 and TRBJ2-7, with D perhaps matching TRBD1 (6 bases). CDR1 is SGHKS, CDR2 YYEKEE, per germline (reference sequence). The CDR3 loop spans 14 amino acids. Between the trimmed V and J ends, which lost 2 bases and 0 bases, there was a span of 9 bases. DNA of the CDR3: TGTGCCAGCAGCTTACAGGGAAACTCCTACGAGCAGTACTTC. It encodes CASSLQGNSYEQYF.

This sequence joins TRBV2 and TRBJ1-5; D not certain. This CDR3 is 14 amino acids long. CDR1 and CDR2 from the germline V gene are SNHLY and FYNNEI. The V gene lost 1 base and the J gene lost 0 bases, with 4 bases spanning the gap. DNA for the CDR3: TGTGCCAGCAGTGAAGTCTTTAGCAATCAGCCCCAGCATTTT. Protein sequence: CASSEVFSNQPQHF. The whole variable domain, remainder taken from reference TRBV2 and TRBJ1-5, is EPEVTQTPSHQVTQMGQEVILRCVPISNHLYFYWYRQILGQKVEFLVSFYNNEISEKSEIFDDQFSVERPDGSNFTLKIRSTKLEDSAMYFCASSEVFSNQPQHFGDGTRLSIL.